These T cell receptor beta chains were read from a single sample in a study of beta chain features in type 1 diabetes. Produced via immunoSEQ multiplex PCR; TCRdb's table is partial and in-frame only. The table includes fewer than 400,000 clones, around 9.7% detected once. Sequenced sample: central memory CD4+ T cells from blood. Receptors were obtained from a man younger than 40 with type 1 diabetes. Both conserved end residues are part of each CDR3. A D gene is named only where the DNA matches it firmly. Clone size is not always given. Where it is, it says once, few, many or a class for expanded clones.

D | size | J | length | V | CDR3 | DNA
TRBD1 | . | TRBJ1-6 | 14 | TRBV7-9 | CASSVDRGNSPLHF | TGTGCCAGCAGCGTAGACAGGGGAAATTCACCCCTCCACTTT
. | few | TRBJ2-6 | 16 | TRBV6-6 | CASRDGGHSGANVLTF | TGTGCCAGCAGGGACGGGGGGCACTCTGGGGCCAACGTCCTGACTTTC
. | . | TRBJ1-1 | 13 | TRBV4-3 | CASSRTQNTEAFF | TGCGCCAGCAGCCGGACACAGAACACTGAAGCTTTCTTT
. | many | TRBJ2-6 | 13 | TRBV9 | CASSVLGANVLTF | TGTGCCAGCAGCGTCCTAGGGGCCAACGTCCTGACTTTC
. | many | TRBJ1-3 | 16 | TRBV14 | CASSQGHGSSGNTIYF | TGTGCCAGCAGCCAAGGTCATGGGTCCTCTGGAAACACCATATATTTT
TRBD1 | few | TRBJ1-2 | 14 | TRBV28 | CASSPGTATHGYTF | TGTGCCAGCAGTCCAGGGACAGCCACTCATGGCTACACCTTC
TRBD1 | many | TRBJ2-7 | 15 | TRBV10-1 | CASSESRGQGPEQYF | TGCGCCAGCAGTGAGTCGAGGGGACAGGGGCCCGAGCAGTACTTC
TRBD1 | few | TRBJ1-6 | 14 | TRBV19 | CASRLDRADSPLHF | TGTGCCAGTAGATTGGACAGGGCTGATTCACCCCTCCACTTT
. | . | TRBJ2-1 | 15 | TRBV7-2 | CASSVTGTTYNEQFF | TGTGCCAGCAGCGTCACCGGGACGACATACAATGAGCAGTTCTTC
TRBD1 | few | TRBJ1-6 | 19 | TRBV28 | CASSFSLGFGTGINSPLHF | TGTGCCAGCAGTTTTTCCTTGGGTTTCGGGACAGGGATTAATTCACCCCTCCACTTT
TRBD2 | few | TRBJ2-3 | 17 | TRBV14 | CASSSRTSGKGTDTQYF | TGTGCCAGCAGCTCCAGGACTAGCGGGAAGGGCACAGATACGCAGTATTTT
. | few | TRBJ2-3 | 14 | TRBV29-1 | CSVDSTSPWGTQYF | TGCAGCGTTGATTCGACCAGCCCGTGGGGGACGCAGTATTTT
. | . | TRBJ1-5 | 16 | TRBV6-6 | CASSYVQDSGGQPQHF | TGTGCCAGCAGTTACGTCCAAGACAGTGGTGGTCAGCCCCAGCATTTT
. | few | TRBJ2-1 | 16 | TRBV5-1 | CASSSRQLGIQNEQFF | TGCGCCAGCAGCTCCCGACAGCTTGGGATCCAAAATGAGCAGTTCTTC
. | . | TRBJ1-1 | 13 | TRBV28 | CASNPTQNTEAFF | TGTGCCAGCAACCCGACACAGAACACTGAAGCTTTCTTT
. | few | TRBJ1-4 | 14 | TRBV28 | CASSPGFTNEKLFF | TGTGCCAGCAGTCCGGGCTTCACTAATGAAAAACTGTTTTTT
TRBD1 | few | TRBJ1-1 | 14 | TRBV29-1 | CSYRQGGMYTEAFF | TGCAGCTACAGACAGGGTGGGATGTACACTGAAGCTTTCTTT
TRBD1 | . | TRBJ1-5 | 13 | TRBV7-2 | CASSRQGGQPQHF | TGTGCCAGCAGTCGACAGGGCGGTCAGCCCCAGCATTTT
TRBD1 | . | TRBJ2-5 | 13 | TRBV29-1 | CSVGQGAGKTQYF | TGCAGCGTTGGGCAGGGGGCAGGGAAGACCCAGTACTTC
TRBD1 | many | TRBJ1-2 | 14 | TRBV5-1 | CASSLYGQGHGYTF | TGCGCCAGCAGCTTGTACGGACAGGGTCATGGCTACACCTTC
TRBD1 | . | TRBJ2-7 | 15 | TRBV6-6 | CASSAAGTGGVEQYF | TGTGCCAGCAGTGCTGCCGGGACAGGGGGCGTCGAGCAGTACTTC
. | . | TRBJ2-3 | 14 | TRBV7-2 | CASSSHAGTDTQYF | TGTGCCAGCAGCTCCCACGCGGGCACAGATACGCAGTATTTT
. | . | TRBJ2-1 | 13 | TRBV6-5 | CASSRDRDNEQFF | TGTGCCAGCAGCCGGGACCGCGACAATGAGCAGTTCTTC
. | few | TRBJ2-7 | 14 | TRBV29-1 | CSARDQRDTHEQYF | TGCAGCGCCAGGGACCAAAGGGATACCCACGAGCAGTACTTC
TRBD1 | once | TRBJ1-2 | 13 | TRBV19 | CASSRQGVDGYTF | TGTGCCAGTTCGCGACAGGGCGTAGATGGCTACACCTTC
TRBD1 | few | TRBJ1-4 | 15 | TRBV5-4 | CASSFDQTGGEKLFF | TGTGCCAGCAGCTTCGACCAGACAGGGGGCGAAAAACTGTTTTTT